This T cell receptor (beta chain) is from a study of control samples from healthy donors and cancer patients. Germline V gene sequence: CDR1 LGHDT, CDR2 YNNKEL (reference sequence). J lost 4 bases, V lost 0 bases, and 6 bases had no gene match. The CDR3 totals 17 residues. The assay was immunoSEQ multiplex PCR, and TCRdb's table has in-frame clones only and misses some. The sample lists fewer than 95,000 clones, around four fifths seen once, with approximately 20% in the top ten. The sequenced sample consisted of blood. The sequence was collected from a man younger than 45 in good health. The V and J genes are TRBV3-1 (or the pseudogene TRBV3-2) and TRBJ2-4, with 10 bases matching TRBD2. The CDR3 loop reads CASSQDNLLAGKNIQYF. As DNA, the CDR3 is TGTGCCAGCAGCCAAGACAATTTACTAGCGGGGAAAAACATTCAGTACTTC.